This T cell receptor (beta chain) came from a study of shared clonotypes between healthy human individuals. The data were produced by immunoSEQ multiplex PCR, yet TCRdb's version contains in-frame clones alone and is incomplete. The sample gives some 2.4 million clones, roughly 93% of which show up once; more than 0.35% is in the top ten. This clone was found a few times. Material for sequencing was naive CD4+ T cells from PBMCs. As to subset: CD45RA+ positively selected. The sequence was obtained from a man between 18 and 29 years old in good health. Some clones in this sample may be carry-over from other donors' samples.

This chain's CDR3 is CASSDRVNLEKLFF. The CDR3 region has the DNA TGTGCCAGCAGTGATCGAGTGAACCTAGAAAAACTGTTTTTT. The gene calls are TRBV2 and TRBJ1-4; D unresolved. Germline V gives CDR1 SNHLY, CDR2 FYNNEI. There are 14 residues in the CDR3. V lost 3 bases and J 8 bases, leaving 13 bases between the germline ends.